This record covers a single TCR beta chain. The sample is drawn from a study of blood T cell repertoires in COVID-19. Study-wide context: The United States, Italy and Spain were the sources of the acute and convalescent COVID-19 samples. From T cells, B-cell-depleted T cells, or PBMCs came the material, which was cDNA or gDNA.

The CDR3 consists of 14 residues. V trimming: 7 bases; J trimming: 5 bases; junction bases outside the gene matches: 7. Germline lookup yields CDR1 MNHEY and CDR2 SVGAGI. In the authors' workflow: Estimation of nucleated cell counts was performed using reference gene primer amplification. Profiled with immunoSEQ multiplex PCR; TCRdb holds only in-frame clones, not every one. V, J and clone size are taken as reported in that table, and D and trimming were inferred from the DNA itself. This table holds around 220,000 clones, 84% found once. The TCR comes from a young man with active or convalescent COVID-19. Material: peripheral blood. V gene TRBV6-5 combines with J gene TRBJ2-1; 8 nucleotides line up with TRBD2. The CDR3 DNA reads TGTGCCAGCATCCCAGCGGGAGTAAACAATGAGCAGTTCTTC. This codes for CASIPAGVNNEQFF.